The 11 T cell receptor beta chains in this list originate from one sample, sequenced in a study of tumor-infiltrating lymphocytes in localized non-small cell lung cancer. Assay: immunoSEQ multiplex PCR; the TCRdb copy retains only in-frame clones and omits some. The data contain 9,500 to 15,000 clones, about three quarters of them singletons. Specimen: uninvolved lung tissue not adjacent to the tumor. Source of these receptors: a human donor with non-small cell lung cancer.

This chain's CDR3 is CASSQFRTANTEAFF. CDR3 sequence (DNA): TGTGCCAGCAGCCAATTCCGGACAGCGAACACTGAAGCTTTCTTT. This chain connects TRBV4-2 to TRBJ1-1; D might be TRBD1 (6 bases). This CDR3 has 15 residues. Deletions cut 2 bases from V and 1 base from J, with 11 bases between. Germline V lookup: CDR1 LGHNA, CDR2 YNFKEQ.

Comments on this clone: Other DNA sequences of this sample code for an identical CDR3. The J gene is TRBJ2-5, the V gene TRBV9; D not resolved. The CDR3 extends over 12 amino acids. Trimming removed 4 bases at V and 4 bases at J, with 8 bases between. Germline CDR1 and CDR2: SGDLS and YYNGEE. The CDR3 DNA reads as TGTGCCAGCAGCCCTCCGGGAGAGACCCAGTACTTC. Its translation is CASSPPGETQYF.

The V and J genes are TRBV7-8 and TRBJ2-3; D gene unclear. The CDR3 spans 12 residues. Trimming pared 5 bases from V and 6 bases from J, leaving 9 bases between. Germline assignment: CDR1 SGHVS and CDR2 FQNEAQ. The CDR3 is CASSPARDTQYF. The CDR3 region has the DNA TGTGCCAGCAGCCCGGCGCGGGATACGCAGTATTTT.

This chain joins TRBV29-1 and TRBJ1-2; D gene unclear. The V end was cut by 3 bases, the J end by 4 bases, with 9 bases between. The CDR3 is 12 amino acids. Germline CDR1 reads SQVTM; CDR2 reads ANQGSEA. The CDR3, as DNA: TGCAGCGTTGAGGGTCTTGGCTATGGCTACACCTTC. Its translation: CSVEGLGYGYTF. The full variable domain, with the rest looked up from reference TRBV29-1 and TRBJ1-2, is SAVISQKPSRDICQRGTSLTIQCQVDSQVTMMFWYRQQPGQSLTLIATANQGSEATYESGFVIDKFPISRPNLTFSTLTVSNMSPEDSSIYLCSVEGLGYGYTFGSGTRLTVV.

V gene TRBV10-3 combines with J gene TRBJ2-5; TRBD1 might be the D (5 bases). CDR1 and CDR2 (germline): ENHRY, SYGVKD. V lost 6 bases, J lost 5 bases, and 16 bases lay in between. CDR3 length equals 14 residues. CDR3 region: CAISRQLGDETQYF. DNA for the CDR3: TGTGCCATCAGCCGACAGTTAGGGGATGAGACCCAGTACTTC.

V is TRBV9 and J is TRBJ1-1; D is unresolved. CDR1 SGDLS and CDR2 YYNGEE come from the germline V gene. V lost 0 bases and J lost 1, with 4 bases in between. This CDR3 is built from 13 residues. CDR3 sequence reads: CASSVAENTEAFF. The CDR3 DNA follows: TGTGCCAGCAGCGTAGCAGAGAACACTGAAGCTTTCTTT.

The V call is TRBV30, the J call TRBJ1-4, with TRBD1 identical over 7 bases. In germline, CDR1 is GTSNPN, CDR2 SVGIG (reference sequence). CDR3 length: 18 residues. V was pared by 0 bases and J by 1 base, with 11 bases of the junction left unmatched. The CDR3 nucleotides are TGTGCCTGGAGTGTACAACAGGGGAGAGGAGGAACTAATGAAAAACTGTTTTTT. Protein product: CAWSVQQGRGGTNEKLFF.

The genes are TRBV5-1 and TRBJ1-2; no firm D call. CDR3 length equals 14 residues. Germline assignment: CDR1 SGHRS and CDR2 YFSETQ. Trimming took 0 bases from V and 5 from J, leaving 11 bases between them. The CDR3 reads CASSLDRAGYGYTF. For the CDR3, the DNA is TGCGCCAGCAGCTTGGATAGGGCCGGGTATGGCTACACCTTC.

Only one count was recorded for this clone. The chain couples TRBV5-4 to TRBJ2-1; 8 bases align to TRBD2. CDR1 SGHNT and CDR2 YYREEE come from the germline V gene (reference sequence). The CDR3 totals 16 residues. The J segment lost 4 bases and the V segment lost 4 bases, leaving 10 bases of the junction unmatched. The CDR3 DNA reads TGTGCCAGCAGCGACGTAGCGGGAATGAGGTACAATGAGCAGTTCTTC. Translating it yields CASSDVAGMRYNEQFF.

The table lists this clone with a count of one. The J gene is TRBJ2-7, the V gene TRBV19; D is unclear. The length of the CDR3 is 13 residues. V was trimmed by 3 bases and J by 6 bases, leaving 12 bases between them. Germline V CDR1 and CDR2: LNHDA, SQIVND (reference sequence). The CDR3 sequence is CASSMRSAAEQYF. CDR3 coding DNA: TGTGCCAGTAGTATGCGGTCCGCCGCCGAGCAGTACTTC. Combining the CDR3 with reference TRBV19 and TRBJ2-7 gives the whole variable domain DGGITQSPKYLFRKEGQNVTLSCEQNLNHDAMYWYRQDPGQGLRLIYYSQIVNDFQKGDIAEGYSVSREKKESFPLTVTSAQKNPTAFYLCASSMRSAAEQYFGPGTRLTVT.

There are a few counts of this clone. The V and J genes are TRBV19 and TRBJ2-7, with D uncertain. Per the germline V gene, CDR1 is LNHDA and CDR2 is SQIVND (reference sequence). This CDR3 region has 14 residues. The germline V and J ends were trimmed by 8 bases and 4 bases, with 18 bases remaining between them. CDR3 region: CASSVQLPPYEQYF. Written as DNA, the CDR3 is TGTGCCAGTTCCGTCCAACTCCCCCCTTACGAGCAGTACTTC.